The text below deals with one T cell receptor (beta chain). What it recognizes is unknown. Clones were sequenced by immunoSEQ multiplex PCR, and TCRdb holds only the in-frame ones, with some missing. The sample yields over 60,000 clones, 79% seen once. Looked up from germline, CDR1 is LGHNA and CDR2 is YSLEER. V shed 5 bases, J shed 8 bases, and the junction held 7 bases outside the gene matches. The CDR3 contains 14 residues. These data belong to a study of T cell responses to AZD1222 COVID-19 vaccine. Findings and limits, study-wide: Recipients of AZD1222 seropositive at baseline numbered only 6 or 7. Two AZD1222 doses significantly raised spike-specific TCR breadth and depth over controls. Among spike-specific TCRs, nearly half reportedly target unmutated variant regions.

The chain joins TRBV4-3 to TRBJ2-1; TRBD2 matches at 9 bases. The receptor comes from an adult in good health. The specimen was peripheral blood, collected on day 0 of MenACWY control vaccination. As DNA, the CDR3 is TGCGCCAGCAGCGGTTTAGCGGGGGTCGATGAGCAGTTCTTC. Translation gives CASSGLAGVDEQFF.